Listed below are T cell receptor beta chains from one sample, sequenced in a study of cytomegalovirus exposure and HLA in healthy donors. TCRdb's copy holds only in-frame clones and misses some; the assay was immunoSEQ multiplex PCR. The top ten clones hold 5.5% of a sample with some 87,000 clones, less than 65% of them seen once. The sequenced sample consisted of PBMCs. The receptors stem from a woman in her twenties or thirties in good health and CMV-seropositive. The CDR3 runs from the conserved cysteine through the conserved F or W. A D gene is named only where the DNA matches it firmly. Where a row states a size, it is once, few, many or the class of an expanded clone; other rows omit it.

NA	few	TRBJ2-5	TRBV7-9	TGTTCCAGCAGCTTAGTTCTTGCGTCCCAGTACTTC	CSSSLVLASQYF
NA	NA	TRBJ2-1	TRBV27	TGTGCCAGCAGTTTAACAGCTTTCAATGAGCAGTTCTTC	CASSLTAFNEQFF
TRBD2	once	TRBJ2-7	TRBV28	TGTGCCACCGTGACTAGCGGCAACTACGAGCAGTACTTC	CATVTSGNYEQYF
TRBD1	NA	TRBJ1-1	TRBV6-1	TGTGCCAGCAGTCGCGAGGGACAGGGTTCCACTGAAGCTTTCTTT	CASSREGQGSTEAFF
NA	few	TRBJ1-5	TRBV28	TGTGCCAGCAGCAGGGTTGATCAGCCCCAGCATTTT	CASSRVDQPQHF
NA	NA	TRBJ1-1	TRBV29-1	TGCAGCGGTGAGGGGCAAGTGAACACTGAAGCTTTCTTT	CSGEGQVNTEAFF
NA	NA	TRBJ1-2	TRBV4-2	TGTGCCAGCAGCCAAGATCTGCTGGCTGGCTACACCTTC	CASSQDLLAGYTF
TRBD2	NA	TRBJ2-5	TRBV7-9	TGTGCCAGCAGGGGCGGGGGAGGAGAGACCCAGTACTTC	CASRGGGGETQYF
NA	NA	TRBJ1-5	TRBV28	TGTGCCAGCAGCGGAACAGGGATCAATCAGCCCCAGCATTTT	CASSGTGINQPQHF
NA	NA	TRBJ1-3	TRBV7-9	TGTGCCAGCAGCTTAAACAGGGCTGGAAACACCATATATTTT	CASSLNRAGNTIYF
NA	NA	TRBJ1-5	TRBV4-1	TGCGCCAGCAGCCAAGCCTCCTATCAGCCCCAGCATTTT	CASSQASYQPQHF
NA	NA	TRBJ1-4	TRBV4-3	TGCGCCAGCAGCCAAGGCATAGAAGAAAAACTGTTTTTT	CASSQGIEEKLFF
NA	few	TRBJ1-5	TRBV2	TGTGCCAGCAGTGGGCAGGGCACCTTGGAGCCCCAGCATTTT	CASSGQGTLEPQHF
TRBD1	NA	TRBJ1-5	TRBV9	TGTGCCAGCAGCCCCGGGACAGTTAATCAGCCCCAGCATTTT	CASSPGTVNQPQHF
NA	few	TRBJ2-2	TRBV27	TGTGCCAGCAGTCCCCGGGGACTGAGGAAAAACACCGGGGAGCTGTTTTTT	CASSPRGLRKNTGELFF
NA	NA	TRBJ1-5	TRBV6-1	TGTGCCAGCACTGGGGGGGTAGGAAGGCCCCAGCATTTT	CASTGGVGRPQHF
TRBD2	NA	TRBJ2-7	TRBV5-8	TGTGCCAGCAGCGGCTATCCGACTAGCGGGGGCTACGAGCAGTACTTC	CASSGYPTSGGYEQYF
NA	NA	TRBJ1-1	TRBV27	TGTGCCAGCAGTTTATCCGGAGGGAACACTGAAGCTTTCTTT	CASSLSGGNTEAFF
TRBD2	NA	TRBJ2-1	TRBV7-2	TGTGCCAGCAGCCAACTAGCGGGGGGGAACAATGAGCAGTTCTTC	CASSQLAGGNNEQFF
TRBD1	NA	TRBJ2-2	TRBV7-9	TGTTCCAGCAGCATCCGAGGGACAGGGAACACCGGGGAGCTGTTTTTT	CSSSIRGTGNTGELFF
TRBD1	NA	TRBJ1-3	TRBV5-1	TGCGCCAGCAGCTTCGAGGGACAGAACTCTTACTCTGGAAACACCATATATTTT	CASSFEGQNSYSGNTIYF
NA	once	TRBJ2-4	TRBV28	TGTGCCAGCAGTTTCTTTAGTGGCAAAAACATTCAGTACTTC	CASSFFSGKNIQYF
NA	NA	TRBJ1-1	TRBV18	TGTGCCAGCTCACCACGTACGGTAGCCGAAGCTTTCTTT	CASSPRTVAEAFF
NA	few	TRBJ2-7	TRBV5-6	TGTGCCAGCAGCTTGGGGCAGGGGCCCTTCGGCGAGCAGTACTTC	CASSLGQGPFGEQYF
NA	NA	TRBJ1-1	TRBV5-1	TGCACCAGCAGCTTGGGGGAGGGGCGGATGAACACTGAAGCTTTCTTT	CTSSLGEGRMNTEAFF
TRBD1	NA	TRBJ1-3	TRBV5-1	TGCGCCAGCAGACTACAGGGGGCGCGGGACACCATATATTTT	CASRLQGARDTIYF
NA	NA	TRBJ1-4	TRBV2	TGTGCCAGCAGTGGTGCGGGGTTTAATGAAAAACTGTTTTTT	CASSGAGFNEKLFF
NA	few	TRBJ1-2	TRBV7-9	TGTGCCAGCAGCCAGGGACACAACTATGGCTACCCCTTC	CASSQGHNYGYPF
NA	NA	TRBJ2-2	TRBV19	TGTGCCAGTAGTTCCCGGCTCGACACGGAGCTGTTTTTT	CASSSRLDTELFF
TRBD1	NA	TRBJ1-2	TRBV18	TGTGCCAGCTCACCGACTTTAACGAGGACAGGGAACGGGGAGGGCTACACCTTC	CASSPTLTRTGNGEGYTF
TRBD2	NA	TRBJ2-5	TRBV5-6	TGTGCCAGCAGCTTTACTAGCGGGGGGCGGGAGACCCAGTACTTC	CASSFTSGGRETQYF
NA	once	TRBJ2-7	TRBV5-1	TGCGCCAGCAGTCTTCCCTCCTACGAGCAGTACTTC	CASSLPSYEQYF
NA	NA	TRBJ2-7	TRBV21-1	TGTGCCAGCAGCAAACCCAGAAATCTACGGGGGGGGCGGGATCGGAGCTCCTACGAGCAGTACTTC	CASSKPRNLRGGRDRSSYEQYF
TRBD1	few	TRBJ1-2	TRBV9	TGTGCCAGCAGCGCCCAGTATATTACAGGGGGGTATGGCTACACCTTC	CASSAQYITGGYGYTF
TRBD1	NA	TRBJ1-1	TRBV6-4	TGTGCCAGCAGTGAAAACAGGGGGACTGAAGCTTTCTTT	CASSENRGTEAFF
TRBD1	NA	TRBJ1-5	TRBV5-4	TGTGCCAGCAGCTTACGACAGGGCCATCAGCCCCAGCATTTT	CASSLRQGHQPQHF
TRBD1	NA	TRBJ1-1	TRBV18	TGTGCCAGCTCACCACCCAACAGGGGGACGATGGACACTGAAGCTTTCTTT	CASSPPNRGTMDTEAFF
TRBD1	many	TRBJ1-5	TRBV6-1	TGTGCCAGCACAGGGACAGGGGGCATGCAGCCCCAGCATTTT	CASTGTGGMQPQHF
TRBD1	NA	TRBJ2-7	TRBV5-1	TGCGCCAGCAGCAGGACAGGGGTGTCTTTGGACGAGCAGTACTTC	CASSRTGVSLDEQYF
NA	NA	TRBJ2-3	TRBV29-1	TGCAGCGTTGAACGGCAGGAAGCAGATACGCAGTATTTT	CSVERQEADTQYF
NA	once	TRBJ2-2	TRBV21-1	TGTGCCAGCAGCAATCCGCTGCTAGCGGGGGGTGGCGGGGAGCTGTTTTTT	CASSNPLLAGGGGELFF
NA	NA	TRBJ1-1	TRBV6-5	TGTGCCAGCAGTTACGCGGGATCGACTTTCTTT	CASSYAGSTFF
TRBD2	NA	TRBJ2-7	TRBV7-2	TGTGCCAGCAGCTTGACTAGCGGGGATTACGAGCAGTACTTC	CASSLTSGDYEQYF
TRBD2	NA	TRBJ2-2	TRBV5-6	TGTGCCAGCAGCTTGGCCGGGGGGACTAGAACCGGGGAGCTGTTTTTT	CASSLAGGTRTGELFF
TRBD1	NA	TRBJ1-1	TRBV7-9	TGTGCCAGCAGCTTAGCTGGTGAGACAGGGGGCGCAGGCACTGAAGCTTTCTTT	CASSLAGETGGAGTEAFF
TRBD1	few	TRBJ2-7	TRBV7-8	TGTGCCAGCAGCCCGGACAGGAAGGAGCAGTACTTC	CASSPDRKEQYF
TRBD1	NA	TRBJ1-2	TRBV4-3	TGCGCCAGCAGCCCACAAGGGACAGGGGAGTTTCGCTGCTATGGCTACACCTTC	CASSPQGTGEFRCYGYTF
NA	NA	TRBJ2-5	TRBV19	TGTGCCAGTAGTATGACTGGGACCCAGTACTTC	CASSMTGTQYF
NA	few	TRBJ2-7	TRBV12-5	TGTGCTAGTGGTTTGGTACAGTTTAGGGGCACAGCCTACGAGCAGTACTTC	CASGLVQFRGTAYEQYF
NA	NA	TRBJ1-1	TRBV29-1	TGCAGCGTTGAAACAGTTGAGTGGACTGAAGCTTTCTTT	CSVETVEWTEAFF
TRBD2	NA	TRBJ2-3	TRBV30	TGTGCCTGGACGAGGGGGCTAGCGGGGGTCCCGCTCACAGATACGCAGTATTTT	CAWTRGLAGVPLTDTQYF
TRBD1	NA	TRBJ1-6	TRBV12-5	TGTGCTAGTGCCGGACAGGTGGATTCACCCCTCCACTTT	CASAGQVDSPLHF
TRBD1	NA	TRBJ1-5	TRBV7-9	TGTGCCAGCAGTTCCGGGACAGGGTCTTATCAGCCCCAGCATTTT	CASSSGTGSYQPQHF
NA	NA	TRBJ2-7	TRBV20-1	TGCAGTGCTACCACTGGTCGCGAGCAGTACTTC	CSATTGREQYF
TRBD1	NA	TRBJ1-4	TRBV19	TGTGCCAGTGCCGGACAGGGGACTAATGAAAAACTGTTTTTT	CASAGQGTNEKLFF
NA	NA	TRBJ1-5	TRBV19	TGTGCCAGTAGTGGGCAGGGTAGCAATCAGCCCCAGCATTTT	CASSGQGSNQPQHF
TRBD1	NA	TRBJ2-7	TRBV6-6	TGTGCCAGCAGTTCCACCGGGACAGGCCACTACGAGCAGTACTTC	CASSSTGTGHYEQYF
TRBD1	NA	TRBJ1-1	TRBV7-9	TGTTCCAGCAGCCTTACGGGGACAGGGGGTGACACTGAAGCTTTCTTT	CSSSLTGTGGDTEAFF
TRBD1	NA	TRBJ1-5	TRBV6-5	TGTGCCAGCAGTTTGGGACAGGGGGTCTGGCAGCCCCAGCATTTT	CASSLGQGVWQPQHF